The text below deals with one T cell receptor (beta chain). Its antigen remains unidentified. Base qualities are not recorded, but no much larger clone differs from it by a single base. Cut back by 5 bases and 1 base, the V and J ends lie 15 bases apart. CDR3 length: 15 amino acids, cysteine to phenylalanine. The sequence is cut down to CDR3 DNA, 45 bases in frame from base 1. Taken from the germline V gene (reference sequence), the CDR1 and CDR2 loops are SEHNR and FQNEAQ. The entire amount of isolated RNA was reverse transcribed using the High Capacity cDNA Reverse Transcription Kit, so the sequenced TCRB transcripts were expressed ones. Naive, central memory and regulatory T cell samples underwent deep immunoSEQ sequencing, averaging about 3.5 million total reads per sample. Sorted cells were lysed in RLT buffer and RNA was extracted with DNase-treated RNeasy Micro or Mini kits, depending on cell number. To prevent cross-contamination, each cell subset was processed individually, whereas patient and healthy donor samples were processed jointly. TCRB sequences were amplified from cDNA with the immunoSEQ multiplex PCR, producing 87-bp fragments spanning the CDR3 region. Amplicons were sequenced on the Illumina HiSeq platform. As for the authors' bioinformatics: Synthetic template baselines were used to correct PCR bias computationally, reads within Hamming distance 2 were collapsed together, and singletons that could not be merged were discarded. Reads were aligned against IMGT so that V, D and J genes, CDR3 length and insertions or deletions at six rearrangement sites could be assigned. Clonotype counts were normalized to sorted cell number within each subset before computing true diversity and Gini coefficients with the tcR R package. The overlap coefficient, calculated on TCRB nucleotide sequences, was used to measure repertoire sharing. Out-of-frame TCRB sequences from naive cells were analyzed to stand in for the pre-selection repertoire. TCRdb provides this immuneACCESS table in a form limited to in-frame rearrangements. Some clones are lacking; in checked studies, under half of them reflect an unresolved V gene, and why the rest are absent is not known. The D gene and trimming were derived from the DNA, and the V and J assignments and clone size from that table. The sample has hundreds of thousands of clones on record, more than 13% of them singletons. 0.035% to 0.045% of the sample rests with the top ten.

The data belong to a study of beta chain features in type 1 diabetes (dated by TCRdb to the late 2010s). Context from the whole study: Mean age, gender distribution, total cell number and subset yield were not different between patients and healthy donors. A total of approximately 99,000,000 sorted cells were examined across all samples, and RNA yield correlated strongly with the number of cells per subset. The study compared TCRB repertoires of sorted circulating CD4+ T cell subsets between recently diagnosed type 1 diabetes patients and matched healthy donors. Regulatory and stem cell-like memory subsets were isolated from only 8 patients and about eight healthy donors, whereas naive and central memory subsets came from all 30 or so donors. Broad study findings and their caveats: Because small numbers of individuals were included in the HLA sub-analyses, any influence of HLA type on TCRB rearrangement was left unresolved. Fewer insertions and more nucleotide deletions at VDJ recombination sites were observed in patients with type 1 diabetes, implying thymic rearrangement abnormalities. Shorter templates might be favored by PCR, yet because patient and control samples were amplified and corrected together, any such skew would affect both groups equally. Naive, central memory and regulatory TCRB repertoires appeared more similar among patients than among healthy donors. Type 1 diabetes patients showed a moderate but significant shortening of TCRB CDR3 length in all four CD4+ subsets. Because cDNA was sequenced instead of genomic DNA, activated cells with high expression could be over-represented, although the groups did not differ in activation or CD3 levels.

Each donor gave one peripheral blood draw, around 100 mL on average, collected into heparinised tubes. Using a panel that included CD45RO, CCR7, CD25, CD127, CD95 and CD27, naive, central memory, regulatory and stem cell-like memory CD4+ T cells were sorted on a BD FACSAria II. Every sorted population had a purity above 95%. PBMCs were isolated right away by Lymphoprep density gradient centrifugation and were stained directly, without culture. Samples were stained and sorted in pairs, with one healthy donor and one patient per experiment, so that batch effects were minimized. The receptor comes from a man aged 18 to 29 with type 1 diabetes. The sequencing input was naive CD4+ T cells from blood. The meaning of the sample's cell subset or site label: true naive CD4+ T cells. Recombination linked TRBV7-9 to TRBJ2-7; tentative D gene TRBD1, with 5 bases matching. CDR3 reads: CASSPVQVLSYEQYF. The DNA is as follows: TGTGCCAGCAGCCCCGTACAGGTCCTATCCTACGAGCAGTACTTC.